This T cell receptor (beta chain) was profiled in a study of cytomegalovirus exposure and HLA in healthy donors. Study-level findings and limits: Investigators reported more than 150 TCR beta chains as tied to cytomegalovirus. Analysis was carried out at a later point, and it linked a missense DCLRE1C variant to TCR beta V- and J-gene trimming.

In the case of this clone: Its antigen is undetermined. The junction shows a germline mismatch at one end, possibly a read error.

The PCR used 60 Vbeta and 13 Jbeta primers. The assay was immunoSEQ multiplex PCR, and TCRdb's table has in-frame clones only and misses some. The data contain approximately 100,000 clones, less than 70% of them singletons. Input material: PBMCs. The origin of this receptor is a human donor in good health.

The CDR3, as DNA: TGTGCCAGCAGCGCCGGGACAGGGTATGGCTACAACTTC. Amino acids: CASSAGTGYGYNF. The J gene is TRBJ1-2, the V gene TRBV5-4; TRBD1 matches at 9 bases. Germline CDR1 reads SGHNT; CDR2 reads YYREEE (reference sequence). The length of the CDR3 is 13 residues.